This passage covers 20 T cell receptor beta chains from one sample sequenced in a study of regulatory T cells in long-lasting Graves disease. Time point given: newly diagnosed GD, antithyroid drugs for less than 3 months. PBMC RNA was the source of the TCR library. Libraries of TCR beta came from iRepertoire HTBI primers plus Arm-PCR of CDR3 regions. From the multiplex PCR reads, TCRdb called clonotypes with MiXCR, one entry per CDR3 protein. In the table there are under 300,000 distinct CDR3 sequences, about a sixth of which are singletons. This specimen was peripheral blood mononuclear cells (PBMCs), taken at new diagnosis, from a patient treated with antithyroid drugs. Receptors were obtained from a female donor with Graves disease.

In its sample, this clonotype was seen many times. The chain couples TRBV10-3 to TRBJ1-2; 8 nucleotides align to TRBD1. The germline V gene has CDR1 ENHRY and CDR2 SYGVKD. J lost 1 base, V lost 10 bases, and 11 bases had no gene match. CDR3 size: 15 residues. The CDR3 loop is CATTLQGGFNYGYTF. The CDR3 bases are TGTGCCACCACCTTACAGGGGGGCTTTAACTATGGCTACACCTTC.

This clonotype came up many times. The chain combines TRBV19 with TRBJ2-1; 8 positions agree with TRBD2. This CDR3 has 17 residues. CDR1 is LNHDA, CDR2 SQIVND, per germline (reference sequence). V gave up 3 bases and J gave up 5 bases; unmatched junction bases: 12. The CDR3 sequence is CASSILWGTRDNNEQFF. The CDR3 DNA reads TGTGCCAGTAGTATTCTTTGGGGGACTAGGGACAACAATGAGCAGTTCTTC.

A note on this clonotype: An end of the junction does not agree with germline; a read error may underlie this. This chain links TRBV19 with TRBJ2-1, with 13 bases matching TRBD2. Germline lookup yields CDR1 LNHDA and CDR2 SQIVND (reference sequence). This CDR3 has 13 residues. CDR3 sequence: CASSAGTSGTTIF. CDR3 in DNA: TGTGCCAGTAGTGCCGGGACTAGCGGGACAACGATCTTC.

This clonotype was seen at least ten times. V usage is TRBV6-1 and J usage is TRBJ2-7; a weak D match, TRBD2 (5 bases). The CDR3 consists of 14 residues. The germline V gene has CDR1 MNHNS and CDR2 SASEGT. V lost 6 bases and J 5 bases, leaving 17 bases between the germline ends. In DNA, the CDR3 is TGTGCCAGCAGGAAGGGTGGACGGGGTCACGAGCAGTACTTC. Residues: CASRKGGRGHEQYF.

This clonotype was seen a handful of times. The chain has TRBV4-3 and TRBJ2-3; D possibly corresponds to TRBD1 (5 bases). V lost 1 base and J 0 bases, leaving 5 bases between the germline ends. The CDR3 runs to 14 residues. Germline V lookup: CDR1 LGHNA, CDR2 YSLEER. CDR3 nucleotides: TGCGCCAGCAGCCAAGGGGGCAGCACAGATACGCAGTATTTT. Translating it yields CASSQGGSTDTQYF.

Turning to this clonotype: A far larger clone is a single base away, which makes a read error likely. The rearrangement uses TRBV27 and TRBJ2-5; D tentatively reads TRBD1 or TRBD2 (5 bases each). Matching the DNA end better, TRBJ2-7 makes the J call doubtful. Germline V gene data show CDR1 as MNHEY and CDR2 as SMNVEV (reference sequence). The CDR3 length is 14 residues. As DNA, the CDR3 is TGTGCCAGCAGCCGAGGGGCAGGGAGCTACGAGCAGTACTTC. Its protein is CASSRGAGSYEQYF.

The chain has TRBV20-1 and TRBJ2-3, with 14 bases lining up with TRBD2. The assigned J gene may be wrong: the sequence end matches TRBJ2-5 better. Germline V gene lookup returns CDR1 DFQATT and CDR2 SNEGSKA (reference sequence). The CDR3 spans 17 residues. DNA for the CDR3: TGCAGTGCTAGGGCCCTGGGACTAGCGGGAGTCCGGGAGACCCAGTACTTC. Protein sequence: CSARALGLAGVRETQYF.

This clonotype was seen many times. The V call is TRBV6-1, the J call TRBJ2-3; 12 nucleotides align to TRBD2. The CDR3 is 14 residues long. V was clipped by 6 bases and J by 6 bases; unmatched bases: 4. Germline values: CDR1 MNHNS, CDR2 SASEGT. The CDR3 DNA follows: TGTGCCAGCAGCGCGACTAGCGGGAGTGATACGCAGTATTTT. As protein: CASSATSGSDTQYF.

This clonotype was counted ten times or more. The rearrangement uses TRBV11-2 and TRBJ2-3; 7 bases line up with TRBD2. The CDR3 spans 15 residues. Trimming cost V 5 bases and J 0 bases; bases outside gene matches: 5. Looked up from germline, CDR1 is SGHAT and CDR2 is FQNNGV. CDR3 bases: TGTGCCAGCAGCCCCCGGGAGGCCAGCACAGATACGCAGTATTTT. Translation: CASSPREASTDTQYF.

This clonotype occurred many times. Mismatch with germline at one junction end may stem from a read error. The rearrangement joins TRBV7-7 to TRBJ1-1; D not resolved. The CDR3 has 13 amino acids. Germline V lookup: CDR1 SSHAT, CDR2 FNYEAQ (reference sequence). CDR3 loop: CASSKTLNTEAFF. In nucleotides, the CDR3 is TGTGCTAGCAGCAAGACGCTGAACACTGAAGCTTTCTTT.

This clonotype was picked up many times. The J gene is TRBJ1-6, the V gene TRBV12-3 or TRBV12-4; 7 positions agree with TRBD1. The CDR3 consists of 15 residues. Trimming took 6 bases from V and 7 from J; bases not matched to a gene: 9. The CDR3 nucleotides read TGTGCCAGCAGAATCACGGGACAGCCGAATTCACCCCTCCACTTT. This translates into CASRITGQPNSPLHF.

The sample holds many counts of this clonotype. The V call is TRBV3-1, the J call TRBJ2-1, with D unresolved. Germline CDR1 reads LGHDT; CDR2 reads YNNKEL (reference sequence). The CDR3 is made up of 15 amino acids. V lost 0 bases to trimming and J lost 6 bases, with 12 bases between them. CDR3 nucleotides: TGTGCCAGCAGCCAAGATGTGGCGCGTTTCAATGAGCAGTTCTTC. The encoded protein is CASSQDVARFNEQFF.

This clonotype was seen repeatedly, ten times or more. The chain uses TRBV20-1 and TRBJ2-7; TRBD1 might be the D (5 bases). The CDR3 totals 15 residues. V lost 6 bases, J lost 2 bases, and 20 bases lay in between. CDR1 DFQATT and CDR2 SNEGSKA come from the germline V gene (reference sequence). The CDR3 loop is CSANERGGAAYEQYF. In DNA form, the CDR3 reads TGCAGTGCCAACGAGAGAGGTGGGGCGGCCTACGAGCAGTACTTC.

This clonotype was detected many times. The gene calls are TRBV9 and TRBJ2-1; D not certain. This CDR3 comprises 14 residues. Germline V CDR1 and CDR2: SGDLS, YYNGEE. Trimming removed 4 bases from V and 10 bases from J, with 18 bases in between. The CDR3 DNA is TGTGCCAGCAGCCTCGTTCTCGGGTCTGGGGAGCAGTTCTTC. Protein sequence: CASSLVLGSGEQFF.

This clonotype was recorded at least ten times. The chain has TRBV6-1 and TRBJ1-6; the D gene is possibly TRBD1 (5 bases). CDR1 MNHNS and CDR2 SASEGT come from the germline V gene. V was shortened by 0 bases and J by 12 bases, with 15 bases between the two germline ends. This CDR3 has 15 amino acids. The CDR3 DNA is TGTGCCAGCAGTGAAGCGACAGAACCTTGGGAACCCCTCCACTTT. It codes for CASSEATEPWEPLHF.

This clonotype showed up many times. V is TRBV20-1 and J is TRBJ2-1; D not resolved. V gave up 1 base and J gave up 3 bases, with 4 bases separating them. The CDR3 has 12 amino acids. Germline V gene data show CDR1 as DFQATT and CDR2 as SNEGSKA (reference sequence). The CDR3 bases are TGCAGTGCTAGAGGAAGCTACAATGAGCAGTTCTTC. It encodes CSARGSYNEQFF.

At least ten counts were recorded for this clonotype. The gene calls are TRBV20-1 and TRBJ2-1; TRBD2 might be the D (5 bases). Looked up from germline, CDR1 is DFQATT and CDR2 is SNEGSKA (reference sequence). V was trimmed by 3 bases and J by 0 bases, leaving 9 bases between them. The CDR3 runs 14 residues. DNA for the CDR3: TGCAGTGCTAGCGGCGGAGGCTCCTACAATGAGCAGTTCTTC. Protein sequence: CSASGGGSYNEQFF.

This chain connects TRBV5-4 to TRBJ2-7, with TRBD2 matching 8 bases. Germline CDR1 reads SGHNT; CDR2 reads YYREEE (reference sequence). The CDR3 is 15 residues long. V shed 1 base and J 4 bases; nucleotides not matched to a gene: 7. The CDR3, as DNA: TGTGCCAGCAGCTTGAGGGGACTAGTGAATTACGAGCAGTACTTC. Translation gives CASSLRGLVNYEQYF.

Ten or more counts support this clonotype. V and J are TRBV28 and TRBJ2-1; 8 nucleotides match TRBD1. CDR3 length: 14 residues. The V and J ends lost 11 bases and 6 bases, in that order; junction bases with no gene match: 12. From germline, CDR1 is MDHEN and CDR2 SYDVKM. The CDR3 loop reads CAAGTGGGGNEQFF. In DNA, the CDR3 is TGTGCCGCTGGTACAGGGGGTGGTGGCAATGAGCAGTTCTTC.

This chain links TRBV11-3 with TRBJ2-2; 9 bases fit TRBD1. Per germline, CDR1 SGHNT and CDR2 YENEEA. The CDR3 is 16 amino acids. V trimming: 4 bases; J trimming: 4 bases; junction bases outside the gene matches: 7. The CDR3: CASSSLGQGGTGELFF. CDR3 coding DNA: TGTGCCAGCAGCTCCCTGGGACAGGGAGGCACCGGGGAGCTGTTTTTT.